This TCR beta chain emerged from a study of CD8+CD57+ T cells in acquired aplastic anemia (dated by TCRdb to 2016 to 2018). Describing the broader study: Extracted DNA from sorted CD4+ and CD8+ cells averaged around 3.5 ug, ranging from roughly 0.17 to 27.4 ug. CD8+CD57+ expansion was defined as frequency above the mean frequency observed in healthy subjects. The study at large found these results: CD8+ Simpson's diversity did not differ significantly between patients and healthy controls (P=0.060). Twenty-nine CD8+ CDR3 sequences were shared between patients and controls but appeared highly expressed in patients and within their immunodominant clones.

This clonotype was detected only a few times. This receptor's antigen is unknown. This may arise from a read error, as a much more abundant clone is one base away. The germline V gene sets CDR1 to SGHTA and CDR2 to FQGNSA. Trimmed from V: 3 bases; trimmed from J: 5 bases; junction bases lacking a gene match: 6. The CDR3 runs 15 amino acids, cysteine and phenylalanine included. Solely the CDR3 DNA is kept, with 45 bases framed from the first base. TCR beta VDJ combination and CDR3 sequence profiling used genomic DNA as the template. An Illumina HiSeq 2000 was the platform used for TCR repertoire sequencing. The published analysis was carried out like this. Repertoire assessment relied on Simpson's diversity index, CDR3 size and DJ length profiles, and TRBV/TRBJ rearrangement plots. The immunodominant clone was defined as the most abundant DNA sequence in deep sequencing data. CDR3 amino acid sequences were screened for sharing across subjects and compared with published repertoires and the VDJdb database. TCRdb reanalyzed the raw reads on its own, using fastp at Q25 for trimming and MiXCR for clone calling, and kept in-frame beta chains. Duplicate CDR3 protein sequences are folded into a single record with the most common DNA and genes. The V and J calls reflect TCRdb's pipeline rather than the authors' work. In this sample the table shows about 240,000 distinct CDR3 sequences, approximately 50% of which occur a single time. The ten largest clones capture approximately 7.8% of the sample.

Patients chosen for sequencing had shown expansion of CD8+CD57+ cells by flow cytometry. Every patient had a diagnosis of severe acquired aplastic anemia based on International Study of Aplastic Anemia and Agranulocytosis and Camitta criteria. No therapy had been received by the patients at the time of blood sampling. TCR repertoires of sorted CD4+ and CD8+ blood T cells from severe aplastic anemia patients and healthy subjects were deep-sequenced in the study. In the USA, patient enrollment took place under clinicaltrials.gov protocols 00001620, 01623167, 00001397, 00071045, 00081523 and 00961064. Ficoll-Paque density gradient centrifugation was used to isolate peripheral blood mononuclear cells. Before DNA extraction, CD4+ and CD8+ T cells were sorted by FACS or by magnetic beads.

What was sequenced was sorted CD4+, CD8+, or CD8+CD57+ T cells (not recorded which) from PBMCs. This receptor was obtained from a human donor with aplastic anemia. The V and J genes are TRBV7-2 and TRBJ2-3; the central 9 bases match TRBD2. The sequenced DNA is TGTGCCAGCAGCTTGGGGACTAGCCGAAAAGATACGCAGTATTTT. This encodes CASSLGTSRKDTQYF.